The T cell receptor beta chain under discussion was sequenced for a study of blood T cell repertoires in COVID-19. In the study overall: Both acute and convalescent COVID-19 samples were obtained from the United States, Italy and Spain.

The germline V gene encodes CDR1 SGHAT and CDR2 FQNNGV. The CDR3 is 19 residues long. Trimming took 0 bases from V and 2 from J; bases not matched to a gene: 12. Method: immunoSEQ multiplex PCR; TCRdb's copy keeps in-frame clones and lacks some. This sample has some 42,000 clones, with around four fifths found just once. This clonotype originated in a man aged 50-60 years with active COVID-19. The source material was peripheral blood. This sequence joins TRBV11-2 and TRBJ2-1; 8 nucleotides agree with TRBD1. CDR3 amino acids: CASSLDRDRIRDTYNEQFF. DNA of the CDR3: TGTGCCAGCAGCTTAGATCGGGACAGGATACGAGATACCTACAATGAGCAGTTCTTC.